This TCR beta chain was retrieved from a study of cytomegalovirus exposure and HLA in healthy donors. The germline CDR1 and CDR2 sequences are GTSNPN and SVGIG (reference sequence). The junction had 6 bases not matched to a gene; V was cut back by 2 bases and J by 7 bases. The CDR3 contains 15 residues. Only a few counts were recorded for this clone. Its antigen remains unidentified. The primer mix had 60 Vbeta and 13 Jbeta primers. This table comes from immunoSEQ multiplex PCR, and its TCRdb copy is limited to in-frame clones, with some not included. The sample holds fewer than 65,000 clones; approximately 76% are singletons and the top ten take about 5.5%. At the time of sampling, donors were nominally healthy, though unrecorded immune exposures were likely. Study-level results: Investigators reported approximately 150 TCR beta chains as tied to cytomegalovirus. A missense variant in DCLRE1C was later tied to TCR beta V- and J-gene trimming.

Sample: PBMCs. This chain uses TRBV30 with TRBJ2-2, with TRBD2 identical over 11 bases. The sequence came from a man aged 50 to 59 in good health and CMV-seronegative. CDR3 in amino acids: CAWSPPSGGFGELFF. The CDR3 DNA reads TGTGCCTGGAGTCCTCCTAGCGGGGGGTTCGGGGAGCTGTTTTTT.